The next 21 T cell receptor beta chains were all read from a single sample in a study of CD4 T cells in relation to SARS-CoV-2 and coronaviruses. CD4+ T cells from unexposed donors were obtained before the COVID-19 pandemic (2011-2018). Assay used: immunoSEQ multiplex PCR; TCRdb lists only in-frame clones, some missing. The sample carries some 65,000 clones, approximately 87% recorded once. The sequenced sample was memory CD4+ T cells from PBMCs. Source of these receptors: a human donor in good health.

The rearrangement joins TRBV1 to TRBJ2-2; the table's TRBD2 call for D was not verified on the DNA. TRBV1 is annotated as a pseudogene. This CDR3 is built from 21 residues. In DNA, the CDR3 is TGCACCAGCAGCCAAGTTTTTGTACGGCTGACTCACCATAGCCTTCCCGGGGAGCTGTTTTTT. It is translated as CTSSQVFVRLTHHSLPGELFF.

The J gene is TRBJ1-5, the V gene TRBV27, with a possible D match to TRBD1 (5 bases). Trimming pared 3 bases from V and 6 bases from J, leaving 9 bases between. The CDR3 length is 13 residues. Germline V CDR1 and CDR2: MNHEY, SMNVEV (reference sequence). Here the CDR3 reads CASSLWRGQPQHF. The CDR3 DNA follows: TGTGCCAGCAGTTTGTGGAGGGGTCAGCCCCAGCATTTT.

This clone was counted once. This chain links TRBV9 with TRBJ2-7; tentative D call: TRBD2 (5 bases). The CDR3 loop spans 14 amino acids. Trimming shortened V by 0 bases and J by 3 bases, and 10 bases separated the two germline ends. The germline V gene has CDR1 SGDLS and CDR2 YYNGEE. CDR3 coding DNA: TGTGCCAGCAGCGTAGCGGGAACGCTCTACGAGCAGTACTTC. Amino acid sequence: CASSVAGTLYEQYF.

The gene calls are TRBV10-3 and TRBJ2-7; 8 bases map to TRBD2. With V trimmed by 2 bases and J by 3 bases, 15 bases remained unmatched. The CDR3 contains 18 residues. Per the germline V gene, CDR1 is ENHRY and CDR2 is SYGVKD. CDR3 sequence reads: CAISEVAGGSSRLYEQYF. Here the CDR3 DNA reads TGTGCCATCAGTGAGGTGGCGGGAGGTAGCTCGAGGCTCTACGAGCAGTACTTC.

This clone came up a few times. CDR3 residues: CASSRRGRLTSGEQFF. As DNA, the CDR3 is TGTGCCAGCAGTCGACGAGGGAGGTTGACTAGCGGTGAGCAGTTCTTC. This chain links TRBV6-2 or TRBV6-3 with TRBJ2-1; 9 bases are a match to TRBD2. V lost 5 bases to trimming and J lost 9 bases; unmatched junction nucleotides: 14. The germline CDR1 and CDR2 sequences are MNHEY and SVGEGT. CDR3 size: 16 residues.

This rearrangement joins TRBV5-4 to TRBJ2-2; no firm D call. The CDR3 extends over 14 amino acids. Looked up from germline, CDR1 is SGHNT and CDR2 is YYREEE (reference sequence). V lost 0 bases and J lost 4, with 7 bases in between. The CDR3 region is CASSLAQSTGELFF. The DNA of the CDR3 is TGTGCCAGCAGCTTGGCGCAGTCCACCGGGGAGCTGTTTTTT. Looking up the rest from reference TRBV5-4 and TRBJ2-2 gives the full variable domain: ETGVTQSPTHLIKTRGQQVTLRCSSQSGHNTVSWYQQALGQGPQFIFQYYREEENGRGNFPPRFSGLQFPNYSSELNVNALELDDSALYLCASSLAQSTGELFFGEGSRLTVL.

This clone came up a few times. V usage is TRBV7-3 and J usage is TRBJ1-1; possibly TRBD1 for D (5 bases). The V gene's germline CDR1 is SGHTA and CDR2 FQGTGA. Trimming stripped 5 bases from V and 0 bases from J, with 10 bases between. The CDR3 length is 14 residues. DNA of the CDR3: TGTGCCAGCAGCCTGGACACGATGAACACTGAAGCTTTCTTT. Translation gives CASSLDTMNTEAFF.

The V gene is TRBV18, the J gene TRBJ2-1, with 7 bases identical to TRBD2. The trim removed 1 base at V and 8 bases at J, leaving 5 bases unmatched. Germline V gives CDR1 KGHSH, CDR2 LQKENI. CDR3 length: 14 residues. CDR3 sequence reads: CASSPRQGGHEQFF. Written as DNA, the CDR3 is TGTGCCAGCTCACCACGTCAGGGAGGGCATGAGCAGTTCTTC.

The chain links TRBV6-1 to TRBJ2-7; weak D call: TRBD2 (5 bases). Trimming stripped 3 bases from V and 3 bases from J, with 18 bases between. Germline V gene sequence: CDR1 MNHNS, CDR2 SASEGT. This CDR3 contains 16 residues. The CDR3 spells CASSDLSGINFYEQYF. CDR3 coding DNA: TGTGCCAGCAGTGATCTTTCGGGAATTAACTTCTACGAGCAGTACTTC.

The rearrangement joins TRBV24-1 to TRBJ1-1, with TRBD1 as a possible D gene (5 bases). Germline-derived CDR1 and CDR2 are KGHDR and SFDVKD. V was pared by 7 bases and J by 0 bases, with 14 bases between. CDR3 length equals 15 residues. CDR3 region: CATRGPDILNTEAFF. The CDR3 bases are TGTGCCACCAGGGGTCCGGACATATTGAACACTGAAGCTTTCTTT.

The chain joins TRBV28 to TRBJ2-5; D perhaps matches TRBD1 (6 bases). The CDR3 runs to 14 residues. The germline V and J ends were trimmed by 5 bases and 3 bases, with 13 bases remaining between them. CDR1 is MDHEN and CDR2 is SYDVKM in the germline V gene. The CDR3 DNA is TGTGCCAGCAGTCCCGGGGCAGGGGAAGAGACCCAGTACTTC. This codes for CASSPGAGEETQYF.

This rearrangement joins TRBV10-3 to TRBJ2-7; 10 bases match TRBD1. This CDR3 is 15 amino acids long. Unmatched junction bases numbered 6, after V lost 3 bases and J lost 4 bases. Per the germline V gene, CDR1 is ENHRY and CDR2 is SYGVKD. CDR3: CAISDAGTGVYEQYF. The CDR3 DNA sequence: TGTGCCATCAGTGACGCCGGGACAGGGGTTTACGAGCAGTACTTC.

This chain connects TRBV5-1 to TRBJ2-4; TRBD2 might be the D (7 bases). In germline, CDR1 is SGHRS, CDR2 YFSETQ. The CDR3 loop spans 14 amino acids. V shed 2 bases and J shed 11 bases, with 17 bases lying between them. The CDR3 DNA sequence: TGCGCCAGCAGCTTCCGAGGGGGGGAGAAGGTTCAGTACTTC. Translation: CASSFRGGEKVQYF. Combining the CDR3 with reference TRBV5-1 and TRBJ2-4 gives the whole variable domain KAGVTQTPRYLIKTRGQQVTLSCSPISGHRSVSWYQQTPGQGLQFLFEYFSETQRNKGNFPGRFSGRQFSNSRSEMNVSTLELGDSALYLCASSFRGGEKVQYFGAGTRLSVL.

This clone turned up a few times. This rearrangement joins TRBV29-1 to TRBJ1-5; D is undetermined. CDR1 SQVTM and CDR2 ANQGSEA come from the germline V gene. This CDR3 has 12 residues. The V gene lost 5 bases and the J gene lost 7 bases, with 12 bases spanning the gap. This CDR3 reads CSVSKDGQPQHF. In nucleotides, the CDR3 is TGCAGCGTTTCCAAGGACGGACAGCCCCAGCATTTT.

The V gene is TRBV5-1, the J gene TRBJ2-1, with D possibly being TRBD1 or TRBD2 (5 bases each). Trimming removed 4 bases at V and 10 bases at J, with 18 bases between. Per germline, CDR1 SGHRS and CDR2 YFSETQ. This CDR3 has 14 residues. The CDR3 region is CASSPDISRGEQFF. In nucleotides, the CDR3 is TGCGCCAGCAGCCCCGACATCTCCCGGGGCGAGCAGTTCTTC.

V and J are TRBV19 and TRBJ1-5; D unclear. Germline CDR1 reads LNHDA; CDR2 reads SQIVND (reference sequence). V was trimmed by 2 bases and J by 9 bases, leaving 14 bases between them. The CDR3 contains 14 residues. The CDR3 sequence is CASSINRRAAPQHF. Written as DNA, the CDR3 is TGTGCCAGTAGTATAAACCGGCGGGCAGCGCCCCAGCATTTT.

The V gene is TRBV11-2, the J gene TRBJ2-7; 8 nucleotides agree with TRBD2. CDR1 and CDR2 from the germline V gene are SGHAT and FQNNGV. J lost 7 bases, V lost 5 bases, and 10 bases had no gene match. The CDR3 runs to 14 residues. In DNA, the CDR3 is TGTGCCAGCAGCCCGAGACTAGCGCAGGGGGAGCAGTACTTC. Translation: CASSPRLAQGEQYF.

The V gene is TRBV6-5, the J gene TRBJ2-7; 10 bases line up with TRBD1. J gave up 1 base and V 7 bases, and 7 bases lay outside the gene matches. CDR3 length equals 15 residues. From germline, CDR1 is MNHEY and CDR2 SVGAGI. This chain's CDR3 is CASKLRTGGSYEQYF. The CDR3, as DNA: TGTGCCAGCAAATTGAGGACAGGGGGGTCCTACGAGCAGTACTTC.

The CDR3 here is CASSTGGVDSPLHF. The CDR3 DNA is TGTGCCAGCAGTACAGGGGGCGTGGATTCACCCCTCCACTTT. The rearrangement uses TRBV27 and TRBJ1-6, with 9 bases aligning to TRBD1. The trim removed 5 bases at V and 8 bases at J, leaving 4 bases unmatched. The CDR3 totals 14 residues. The V gene's germline CDR1 is MNHEY and CDR2 SMNVEV (reference sequence).

The J gene is TRBJ1-1, the V gene TRBV3-1 (or the pseudogene TRBV3-2), with D perhaps TRBD1 (6 bases). Trimming left V 0 bases short and J 2 bases short, with 19 bases between. The CDR3 totals 18 residues. The germline CDR1 and CDR2 sequences are LGHDT and YNNKEL (reference sequence). CDR3 amino acids: CASSQDSGGAPPNTEAFF. DNA for the CDR3: TGTGCCAGCAGCCAAGATTCGGGGGGGGCGCCCCCTAACACTGAAGCTTTCTTT.

The V gene is TRBV10-2, the J gene TRBJ2-2; no reliable D call. The germline CDR1 and CDR2 sequences are WSHSY and SAAADI. Deletions cut 2 bases from V and 6 bases from J, with 1 base between. The CDR3 has 11 amino acids. The CDR3 is CASSEAGELFF. For the CDR3, the DNA is TGCGCCAGCAGTGAGGCCGGGGAGCTGTTTTTT.